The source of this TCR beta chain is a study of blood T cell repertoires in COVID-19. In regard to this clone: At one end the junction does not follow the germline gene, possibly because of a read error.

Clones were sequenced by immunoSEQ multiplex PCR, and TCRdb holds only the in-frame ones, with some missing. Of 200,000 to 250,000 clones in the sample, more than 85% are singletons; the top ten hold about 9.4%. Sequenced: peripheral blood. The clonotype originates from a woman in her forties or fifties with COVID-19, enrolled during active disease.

DNA of the CDR3: TGTGCCACCAGTGACCAACAGGGGGCGCGGCATAGCAAAGATACGCAGTATTTT. Amino acid sequence: CATSDQQGARHSKDTQYF. V gene TRBV24-1 combines with J gene TRBJ2-3; 9 bases align to TRBD1. In germline, CDR1 is KGHDR, CDR2 SFDVKD. The CDR3 consists of 18 residues.